A single sample is the source of the 25 T cell receptor beta chains below, sequenced in a study of blood T cell repertoires in COVID-19. Profiled with immunoSEQ multiplex PCR; TCRdb holds only in-frame clones, not every one. The repertoire includes roughly 180,000 clones, 85% of them detected once, and around 5% sits in the top ten. Sequenced: peripheral blood. These receptors were obtained from a woman aged 45-60 years with COVID-19, enrolled during active disease.

CDR3: CASSSRTSGGQETQYF. CDR3 coding DNA: TGTGCCAGTAGTAGTCGGACTAGCGGGGGACAAGAGACCCAGTACTTC. The chain recombines TRBV19 with TRBJ2-5; 13 bases match TRBD2. Trimming at V came to 4 bases and at J to 2 bases, leaving 4 bases not matched to a gene. The CDR3 contains 16 residues. Germline assignment: CDR1 LNHDA and CDR2 SQIVND (reference sequence).

V gene TRBV11-2 combines with J gene TRBJ1-1; possibly TRBD1 for D (5 bases). V dropped 5 bases and J dropped 0 bases, with 19 bases sitting between them. Germline lookup yields CDR1 SGHAT and CDR2 FQNNGV. The CDR3 consists of 17 residues. DNA of the CDR3: TGTGCCAGCAGCCCCCGCCGGGGGTCGGGGCTGAACACTGAAGCTTTCTTT. As protein: CASSPRRGSGLNTEAFF.

The chain combines TRBV4-3 with TRBJ2-7; a weak D match, TRBD1 (5 bases). V lost 0 bases, J lost 2 bases, and 17 bases lay in between. The germline V gene has CDR1 LGHNA and CDR2 YSLEER. The CDR3 totals 17 residues. The CDR3 sequence is CASSQDTSPDTTYEQYF. The CDR3 DNA sequence: TGCGCCAGCAGCCAAGATACTTCCCCGGACACCACCTACGAGCAGTACTTC.

This clone was detected once. V is TRBV7-9 and J is TRBJ2-7; the D gene is possibly TRBD2 (6 bases). Trimming took 4 bases from V and 2 from J, leaving 15 bases between them. CDR3 length equals 15 residues. Germline V CDR1 and CDR2: SEHNR, FQNEAQ (reference sequence). The CDR3 here is CASSSAGQAPYEQYF. For the CDR3, the DNA is TGTGCCAGCAGCTCCGCGGGGCAAGCACCCTACGAGCAGTACTTC.

This clone was seen once. V usage is TRBV12-3 or TRBV12-4 and J usage is TRBJ1-1, with 8 bases identical to TRBD1. With 5 bases clipped from V and 11 bases from J, the junction kept 10 bases outside the gene matches. This CDR3 region has 13 residues. CDR3 sequence (DNA): TGTGCCAGCAGTGTTAGACAGGGGTTAGGCGCTTTCTTT. Translation gives CASSVRQGLGAFF.

This chain links TRBV7-6 with TRBJ2-3; a weak D match, TRBD1 (6 bases). V was clipped by 1 base and J by 2 bases, with 25 bases between them. The germline gives CDR1 SGHVS, CDR2 FNYEAQ. The CDR3 runs 20 residues. The CDR3: CASSLEFKGLGASATDTQYF. The CDR3, as DNA: TGTGCCAGCAGCTTAGAATTCAAGGGATTGGGGGCGTCCGCCACAGATACGCAGTATTTT.

The J gene is TRBJ1-5, the V gene TRBV28; 7 bases agree with TRBD1. Per the germline V gene, CDR1 is MDHEN and CDR2 is SYDVKM. The V segment lost 3 bases and the J segment 2 bases; nucleotides outside the gene matches: 10. This CDR3 region has 17 residues. CDR3 nucleotide sequence: TGTGCCAGCAGTTTCCTCTCGACAGGGTTGGGCAATCAGCCCCAGCATTTT. Its protein is CASSFLSTGLGNQPQHF.

V gene TRBV7-2 combines with J gene TRBJ2-5; 7 bases align to TRBD1. Germline CDR1 and CDR2: SGHTA and FQGNSA. The CDR3 totals 14 residues. Germline trimming cut 5 bases from V and 5 bases from J; bases unmatched to any gene: 8. This chain's CDR3 is CASSPQTGRETQYF. The CDR3 coding sequence is TGTGCCAGCAGCCCACAGACAGGGCGGGAGACCCAGTACTTC.

This chain joins TRBV12-3 or TRBV12-4 and TRBJ1-6; D might be TRBD1 (5 bases). The V and J ends lost 6 bases and 7 bases respectively, with 10 bases between them. The CDR3 length is 13 residues. Written as DNA, the CDR3 is TGTGCCAGCAGGGGGGGTAGGAATTCACCCCTCCACTTT. Translated, it gives CASRGGRNSPLHF.

V usage is TRBV30 and J usage is TRBJ1-2, with 7 bases that match TRBD1. The V segment lost 0 bases and the J segment 7 bases; nucleotides outside the gene matches: 8. This CDR3 spans 14 amino acids. Germline V CDR1 and CDR2: GTSNPN, SVGIG (reference sequence). This CDR3 reads CAWSVGRGIGGYTF. Here the CDR3 DNA reads TGTGCCTGGAGTGTTGGCAGGGGGATAGGTGGCTACACCTTC. Based on the CDR3 plus reference TRBV30 and TRBJ1-2, the full variable domain is SQTIHQWPATLVQPVGSPLSLECTVEGTSNPNLYWYRQAAGRGLQLLFYSVGIGQISSEVPQNLSASRPQDRQFILSSKKLLLSDSGFYLCAWSVGRGIGGYTFGSGTRLTVV.

The chain has TRBV12-5 and TRBJ1-4; 10 bases are shared with TRBD1. V lost 6 bases and J lost 0; bases outside the gene matches: 7. CDR1 LGHNT and CDR2 FRNRAP come from the germline V gene. The CDR3 sequence is 17 residues long. CDR3 in amino acids: CASGTGTGATTNEKLFF. The CDR3, as DNA: TGTGCTAGTGGCACCGGGACAGGGGCAACAACTAATGAAAAACTGTTTTTT.

The chain joins TRBV6-5 to TRBJ2-5; D is uncertain. Germline V lookup: CDR1 MNHEY, CDR2 SVGAGI. The CDR3 is 14 residues long. Deletions cut 1 base from V and 5 bases from J, with 11 bases between. The CDR3 is CASSYLDSLETQYF. CDR3 coding DNA: TGTGCCAGCAGTTACTTGGATAGCCTGGAGACCCAGTACTTC.

This clone was seen just once. The genes are TRBV6-4 and TRBJ2-5; 10 bases line up with TRBD2. With V trimmed by 4 bases and J by 0 bases, 2 bases remained unmatched. This CDR3 is built from 15 residues. Germline CDR1 MRHNA, CDR2 SNTAGT. CDR3 coding DNA: TGTGCCAGCAGTGCTAGCGGGGGAGACCAAGAGACCCAGTACTTC. This gives the protein CASSASGGDQETQYF.

This rearrangement joins TRBV10-2 to TRBJ2-7; D gene uncertain. This CDR3 has 13 amino acids. Germline assignment: CDR1 WSHSY and CDR2 SAAADI. The germline V and J ends were trimmed by 0 bases and 3 bases, with 6 bases remaining between them. CDR3 coding DNA: TGCGCCAGCAGTGAGTCGACGGGCTACGAGCAGTACTTC. Translated, it gives CASSESTGYEQYF.

The chain has TRBV4-1 and TRBJ1-4; tentatively, D is TRBD1 (6 bases). This CDR3 spans 16 amino acids. Trimming pared 0 bases from V and 3 bases from J, leaving 11 bases between. Germline V CDR1 and CDR2: MGHRA, YSYEKL. The CDR3 DNA is TGCGCCAGCAGCCAAGACTCAGGGGCAGCTAATGAAAAACTGTTTTTT. Protein product: CASSQDSGAANEKLFF.

The chain joins TRBV7-9 to TRBJ1-5, with 8 nucleotides matching TRBD1. This CDR3 is built from 16 residues. Germline V gene sequence: CDR1 SEHNR, CDR2 FQNEAQ (reference sequence). J was trimmed by 2 bases and V by 5 bases; bases with no gene match: 8. CDR3: CASSSQGASGNQPQHF. The CDR3 DNA reads TGTGCCAGCAGCAGTCAGGGGGCTTCCGGCAATCAGCCCCAGCATTTT.

The V gene is TRBV27, the J gene TRBJ1-5; 10 nucleotides align to TRBD1. Germline V gene sequence: CDR1 MNHEY, CDR2 SMNVEV (reference sequence). CDR3 length: 16 residues. The J segment lost 3 bases and the V segment lost 5 bases, leaving 7 bases of the junction unmatched. The CDR3 here is CASSLGTGVTNQPQHF. The DNA for the CDR3 is TGTGCCAGCAGTCTAGGGACAGGGGTTACCAATCAGCCCCAGCATTTT.

With regard to this clone: An end of the junction does not agree with germline; a read error may underlie this. CDR3 protein: CASTLGGQGYGYTF. The CDR3 bases are TGCGCCAGCACCTTGGGGGGACAGGGATATGGCTACACCTTC. The V call is TRBV5-1, the J call TRBJ1-2, with 9 bases aligning to TRBD1. The CDR3 is 14 amino acids. Germline CDR1 reads SGHRS; CDR2 reads YFSETQ.

This chain connects TRBV30 to TRBJ1-2; 7 bases match TRBD1. The CDR3 is made up of 16 amino acids. Germline V gene lookup returns CDR1 GTSNPN and CDR2 SVGIG (reference sequence). V gave up 2 bases and J gave up 0 bases; unmatched junction bases: 9. This chain's CDR3 is CAWSQTGTFPNYGYTF. DNA for the CDR3: TGTGCCTGGAGTCAGACAGGGACATTCCCTAACTATGGCTACACCTTC.

The chain has TRBV7-2 and TRBJ2-1; 11 bases are shared with TRBD2. The CDR3 totals 16 residues. J lost 8 bases, V lost 1 base, and 7 bases had no gene match. Germline V gene data show CDR1 as SGHTA and CDR2 as FQGNSA. CDR3 protein: CASSLVTSGAGYEQFF. In DNA, the CDR3 is TGTGCCAGCAGCTTAGTGACTAGCGGGGCCGGGTATGAGCAGTTCTTC.

This clone has only one observation. V and J are TRBV5-1 and TRBJ2-1; tentative D call: TRBD1 (5 bases). The germline V and J ends were trimmed by 0 bases and 2 bases, with 12 bases remaining between them. This CDR3 has 16 amino acids. Germline V gene sequence: CDR1 SGHRS, CDR2 YFSETQ. CDR3 in amino acids: CASSLGGRAPYNEQFF. CDR3 DNA sequence: TGCGCCAGCAGCTTGGGGGGCAGGGCCCCCTACAATGAGCAGTTCTTC.

With regard to this clone: Other DNA sequences of this sample code for an identical CDR3. J is TRBJ2-7 and V is TRBV13; D is unclear. CDR1 and CDR2 from the germline V gene are PRHDT and FYEKMQ (reference sequence). The CDR3 consists of 13 residues. V lost 0 bases and J 2 bases, leaving 5 bases between the germline ends. CDR3 in amino acids: CASSLGPTYEQYF. The DNA for the CDR3 is TGTGCCAGCAGCTTAGGCCCCACCTACGAGCAGTACTTC. Looking up the rest from reference TRBV13 and TRBJ2-7 gives the full variable domain: AAGVIQSPRHLIKEKRETATLKCYPIPRHDTVYWYQQGPGQDPQFLISFYEKMQSDKGSIPDRFSAQQFSDYHSELNMSSLELGDSALYFCASSLGPTYEQYFGPGTRLTVT.

The chain employs TRBV6-6 and TRBJ2-7, with 7 nucleotides matching TRBD1. The trim removed 5 bases at V and 2 bases at J, leaving 9 bases unmatched. The germline V gene encodes CDR1 MNHNY and CDR2 SVGAGI (reference sequence). The CDR3 is 15 amino acids. CDR3 sequence: CASSPPGTVPYEQYF. Here the CDR3 DNA reads TGTGCCAGCAGTCCCCCAGGGACAGTACCCTACGAGCAGTACTTC.

The count of this clone is one. The J gene is TRBJ1-3, the V gene TRBV28, with D tentatively TRBD1 (6 bases). Trimming removed 7 bases at V and 1 base at J, with 14 bases between. Looked up from germline, CDR1 is MDHEN and CDR2 is SYDVKM. The CDR3 length is 15 residues. In nucleotides, the CDR3 is TGTGCCAGCAAATCCCAGACAGGTTCTGGAAACACCATATATTTT. Translated: CASKSQTGSGNTIYF.

V usage is TRBV7-2 and J usage is TRBJ1-1, with D possibly being TRBD1 (6 bases). Germline V gene data show CDR1 as SGHTA and CDR2 as FQGNSA. The CDR3 is 13 amino acids. V lost 2 bases and J lost 4, with 8 bases in between. CDR3 DNA: TGTGCCAGCAGCTTACCAGGGGCCACTGAAGCTTTCTTT. The encoded protein is CASSLPGATEAFF.